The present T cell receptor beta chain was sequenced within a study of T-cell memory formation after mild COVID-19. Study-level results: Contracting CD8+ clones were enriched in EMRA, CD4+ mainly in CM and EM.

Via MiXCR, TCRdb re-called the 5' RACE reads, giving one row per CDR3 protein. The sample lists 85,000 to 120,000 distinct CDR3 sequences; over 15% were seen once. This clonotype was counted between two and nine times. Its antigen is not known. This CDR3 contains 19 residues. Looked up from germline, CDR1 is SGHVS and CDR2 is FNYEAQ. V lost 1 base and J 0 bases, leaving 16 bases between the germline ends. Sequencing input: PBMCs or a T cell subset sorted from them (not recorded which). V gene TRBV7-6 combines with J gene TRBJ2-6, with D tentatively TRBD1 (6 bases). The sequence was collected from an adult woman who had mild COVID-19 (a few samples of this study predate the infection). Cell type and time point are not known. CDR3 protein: CASSLGKTGVFSGANVLTF. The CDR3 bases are TGTGCCAGCAGCTTAGGGAAGACAGGCGTCTTCTCTGGGGCCAACGTCCTGACTTTC.